The present T cell receptor (beta chain) was sequenced within a study of shared clonotypes between healthy human individuals (dated by TCRdb to about 2020). Concerning the study at large: The cohort included three men and a couple of women between 18 and 49 years of age. The study deeply sequenced blood TCR repertoires of five healthy adults to estimate repertoire size and the extent of clonotype sharing between individuals. Per donor, three plates each were used for CD4 naive and CD4 memory, two for CD8 naive, and one for CD8 memory. Each donor's leukapheresis produced roughly between about 0.9 and 9.5 billion PBMCs. To increase sequencing depth and limit assay-specific biases, different laboratories used diverse techniques to prepare libraries and sequence TCR repertoires. Paper-wide results and their limitations: Estimated clonotype richness was generally larger for naive than for memory subsets. Pairwise subsampling led to the expectation that sequencing depth would affect the degree of clonotype sharing among donors. Because the study included only a small number of donors, the genetic and exposure-history diversity represented was limited. Sampling was limited to blood, and TCR repertoires in tissue likely differ from TCR repertoires in blood. Even with the large sequencing depth, rarefaction of the sorted-subset datasets indicated that sequencing was incomplete. Approximately 5% of naive CD4, 3.5% of naive CD8, approximately 2% of memory CD4, and 0.4% of memory CD8 clonotypes were shared across several donors. Compared with non-shared clonotypes, the clonotypes found in all four sorted-subset donors had higher generation probabilities.

Donors were healthy HIV-negative adults with no recently reported acute infections or vaccinations. All donors were Caucasian adults living in Nashville, Tennessee, USA. CD4+ T cells were enriched by magnetic negative selection, after which naive cells were positively selected on CD45RA and the negative fraction was taken as the memory subset. After blood collection by leukapheresis, PBMCs were isolated using Ficoll-Histopaque density gradient centrifugation and then cryopreserved in the vapor phase of liquid nitrogen. Analytical flow cytometry was used to check the purity and quantity of every magnetically sorted T cell population. Genomic DNA was isolated from each sorted fraction and quantified by UV absorbance on a Nanodrop 2000c. This clone has only a few counts. The specificity of this receptor is unknown. Per-base quality was not reported, and no clone a single base away is much larger than it.

Using the deep immunoSEQ assay, TCR CDR3 regions were amplified from genomic DNA by multiplex PCR. Extracted genomic DNA from each cell subset was spread evenly across all wells of several immunoSEQ 96-well plates, with each plate serving as a replicate. For sorted subsets, about 210 ng of genomic DNA, equivalent to around 31,000 T cell genomes, went into each replicate PCR. Purified libraries were measured with a Qubit 3.0 fluorometer, size-checked on a Bioanalyzer 2100, and measured again with the KAPA Library Quantification kit. A separate single-read 150-cycle Illumina NextSeq 550 flow cell was used to sequence each immunoSEQ 96-well plate. In the original analysis: Because the immunoSEQ output held only junctional sequences and lacked quality scores, the filtering could not match the filtering applied to full-length reads. To assign V/J genes and CDR3, sequences were annotated using PyIR, a Python wrapper for IgBLAST v1.9, with IMGT germline references. Reads were filtered out if the reads had weak V/J assignments (E-value above 1e-6), no CDR3, stop codons, out-of-frame junctions, or ambiguous translated residues. V3J clonotypes were defined by identical inferred V gene, J gene, and CDR3 amino acid sequence. The percentage overlap between two repertoires was calculated by dividing the number of shared unique clonotypes by the size of the smaller repertoire. Three approaches were used to assess repertoire richness: RTK rarefaction, the Chao1 estimator, and Recon v2.1 estimates of unobserved clonotypes. Generation probabilities for all TCRbeta clonotypes obtained by the gDNA method from a handful of donors were computed using OLGA. TCRdb mirrors the immuneACCESS table, restricted to in-frame sequences. Some clones are absent from its copies; in checked studies, under half trace to an unresolved V gene, and the reason for the others is unknown. The D gene and trimming were derived from the DNA, and the V and J assignments and clone size from that table. The sample has about 1.5 million clones on record, around 98% of them singletons. Roughly 0.45% of the sample is in the top ten clones.

Sequenced material: naive CD4+ T cells sorted from blood. This sample's cell subset or site label indicates: CD45RA+ positively selected. This clonotype was obtained from a man aged 30 to 39 in good health.

The sequence in DNA is TGTGCCAGCACCCGGGACAGGGGCTACGAGCAGTACTTC. Protein translation: CASTRDRGYEQYF. The chain joins TRBV2 to TRBJ2-7; TRBD1 matches 10 bases in the middle. From its cysteine to its phenylalanine, the CDR3 spans 13 amino acids. Left in the record is the CDR3 DNA by itself, 39 bases read in frame from the first base. Compared with germline, V lacks 7 bases and J lacks 3 bases; bases without a gene match: 3. The germline V gene yields SNHLY for CDR1 and FYNNEI for CDR2.